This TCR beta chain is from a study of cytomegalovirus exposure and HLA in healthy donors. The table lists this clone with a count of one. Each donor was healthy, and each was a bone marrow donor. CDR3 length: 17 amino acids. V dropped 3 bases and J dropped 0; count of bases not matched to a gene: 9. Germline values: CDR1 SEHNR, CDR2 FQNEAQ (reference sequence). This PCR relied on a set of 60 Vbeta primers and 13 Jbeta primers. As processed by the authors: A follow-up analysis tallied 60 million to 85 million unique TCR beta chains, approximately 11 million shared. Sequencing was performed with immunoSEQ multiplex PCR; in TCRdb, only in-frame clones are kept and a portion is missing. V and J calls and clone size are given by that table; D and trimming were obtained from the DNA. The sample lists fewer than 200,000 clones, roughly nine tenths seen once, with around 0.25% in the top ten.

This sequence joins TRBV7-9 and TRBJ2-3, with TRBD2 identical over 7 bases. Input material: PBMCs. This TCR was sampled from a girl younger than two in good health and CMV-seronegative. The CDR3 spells CASSLSSAGPSTDTQYF. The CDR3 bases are TGTGCCAGCAGCTTGAGTTCAGCGGGGCCAAGCACAGATACGCAGTATTTT.